This paragraph covers one T cell receptor (beta chain) sequence. What it recognizes is unknown. The V gene's germline CDR1 is DFQATT and CDR2 SNEGSKA (reference sequence). This CDR3 has 13 amino acids. V shed 2 bases and J shed 6 bases, with 14 bases lying between them. The template was genomic DNA from peripheral blood, not RNA. This record comes from a study of T cell repertoires in aging, cancer and after chemotherapy. Turning to the study itself: Patients with chronic lymphocytic leukemia were sampled before and after fludarabine- or bendamustine-based chemotherapy. The whole study produced a dataset of around 8.4 million TCR reads.

Findings of the study overall: Age-matched healthy donors had significantly more diverse, less clonal blood TCR repertoires than untreated cancer patients.

A mixed TRB-A/B primer pool amplified rearranged TRB by multiplex touch-down PCR. Via MiXCR, TCRdb re-called the multiplex PCR reads, giving one row per CDR3 protein. This sample has under 6,500 distinct CDR3 sequences; about 33% occur once, and the top ten carry around 15%. The chain recombines TRBV20-1 with TRBJ2-7; TRBD2 is a possible D gene (6 bases). Sequencing was done on a sample of blood. The sequence was obtained from a human donor with a blood cancer. This chain's CDR3 is CSARKRVGGEQYF. The CDR3, as DNA: TGCAGTGCTAGAAAGAGGGTGGGGGGCGAGCAGTACTTC.